This T cell receptor (beta chain) was sequenced during a study of post-analysis software for immune sequencing data. Study background: Relapsing-remitting, secondary progressive and progressive-relapsing forms made up the multiple sclerosis disease courses.

Points from the study as a whole: Patients used about 5 TRBV segments, including TRBV5-6, TRBV5-1 and TRBV20-1, more often than controls.

V gave up 4 bases and J gave up 8 bases; unmatched junction bases: 12. The CDR3 extends over 17 amino acids. Germline CDR1 is LGHDT and CDR2 is YNNKEL (reference sequence). In this sample, this clonotype turned up a few times. Antigen specificity is unknown. Tagging with unique molecular identifiers was a feature of the TCR beta cDNA libraries. TCRdb recomputed calls from the PCR reads with MiXCR, one row per CDR3 protein. There are some 500,000 distinct CDR3 sequences in the sample; around 40% occur only once, and around 10% lies in the top ten. The sequence was obtained from a girl aged 10 to 17 with multiple sclerosis. Material for sequencing was blood. V usage is TRBV3-1 and J usage is TRBJ2-1; 12 nucleotides agree with TRBD2. The CDR3 coding sequence is TGTGCCAGCAGCCTTACAACTAGCGGGAGGAGGGGGCATGAGCAGTTCTTC. This codes for CASSLTTSGRRGHEQFF.